Each of the 21 T cell receptor beta chains below was sequenced from the same sample in a study of blood T cell repertoires in COVID-19. Some clones are missing from TCRdb's copy, which holds only in-frame ones; the method was immunoSEQ multiplex PCR. The table has about 270,000 clones, about 87% seen once. Sequenced: peripheral blood. These receptors originate from a woman aged 50 to 60 with acute or convalescent COVID-19.

The rearrangement uses TRBV7-2 and TRBJ2-1; 9 positions match TRBD2. Trimming removed 4 bases from V and 3 bases from J; junction bases left unmatched: 10. The CDR3 has 17 residues. The germline gives CDR1 SGHTA, CDR2 FQGNSA. CDR3 residues: CASSSYSGRSGYNEQFF. For the CDR3, the DNA is TGTGCCAGCAGCTCCTATAGCGGGAGAAGTGGCTACAATGAGCAGTTCTTC.

This clone was observed many times. The chain carries TRBV5-1 and TRBJ2-2; TRBD2 matches at 11 bases. V dropped 6 bases and J dropped 1; count of bases not matched to a gene: 11. Germline V gives CDR1 SGHRS, CDR2 YFSETQ. The length of the CDR3 is 18 residues. CDR3 nucleotides: TGCGCCAGCAACTCTGCCCTTGGACTAGCGGGGAACACCGGGGAGCTGTTTTTT. Protein: CASNSALGLAGNTGELFF.

V and J are TRBV29-1 and TRBJ2-1; 8 bases map to TRBD2. Trimming at V came to 8 bases and at J to 3 bases, leaving 6 bases not matched to a gene. The CDR3 has 13 amino acids. CDR1 is SQVTM and CDR2 is ANQGSEA in the germline V gene. Here the CDR3 reads CSFSGNNYNEQFF. The CDR3 coding sequence is TGCAGCTTTAGCGGGAACAACTACAATGAGCAGTTCTTC.

The chain recombines TRBV19 with TRBJ1-5; tentatively, D is TRBD1 (5 bases). Germline V gene sequence: CDR1 LNHDA, CDR2 SQIVND (reference sequence). The CDR3 contains 15 residues. Trimming took 3 bases from V and 0 from J, leaving 9 bases between them. The CDR3 region has the DNA TGTGCCAGTAGTATGGGGCTATATAGCAATCAGCCCCAGCATTTT. Translated: CASSMGLYSNQPQHF.

The chain joins TRBV27 to TRBJ1-3; 7 nucleotides line up with TRBD1. The CDR3 sequence is 16 residues long. J gave up 0 bases and V 5 bases, and 7 bases lay outside the gene matches. CDR1 is MNHEY, CDR2 SMNVEV, per germline (reference sequence). The CDR3 loop reads CASSPTGQISGNTIYF. DNA of the CDR3: TGTGCCAGCAGTCCTACGGGACAGATCTCTGGAAACACCATATATTTT.

This rearrangement joins TRBV2 to TRBJ2-1; D ambiguous. The length of the CDR3 is 13 residues. The germline V gene has CDR1 SNHLY and CDR2 FYNNEI. V shed 2 bases and J shed 7 bases, with 9 bases lying between them. The CDR3 loop reads CASSESYRNEQFF. In DNA, the CDR3 is TGTGCCAGCAGTGAATCATATCGGAATGAGCAGTTCTTC.

This sequence joins TRBV28 and TRBJ1-4; D gene unclear. This CDR3 region has 13 residues. The V end lost 6 bases, the J end lost 4 bases, and 9 bases lay between the germline ends. CDR1 is MDHEN, CDR2 SYDVKM, per germline. The CDR3 coding sequence is TGTGCCAGCAGATGGACTCTTAATGAAAAACTGTTTTTT. It translates to CASRWTLNEKLFF.

This chain connects TRBV6-6 to TRBJ2-5; 7 bases map to TRBD2. The CDR3 totals 14 residues. With V trimmed by 4 bases and J by 1 base, 3 bases remained unmatched. CDR1 and CDR2 from the germline V gene are MNHNY and SVGAGI (reference sequence). DNA of the CDR3: TGTGCCAGCAGTTCCTCTAGCGGCCAAGAGACCCAGTACTTC. Its translation: CASSSSSGQETQYF.

The chain uses TRBV28 and TRBJ1-2; 9 bases match TRBD1. Germline V gene lookup returns CDR1 MDHEN and CDR2 SYDVKM. The length of the CDR3 is 14 residues. Trimming removed 5 bases from V and 2 bases from J; junction bases left unmatched: 3. As DNA, the CDR3 is TGTGCCAGCAGTCAAGGACAGGGGAACTATGGCTACACCTTC. Its protein product is CASSQGQGNYGYTF.

Here the CDR3 DNA reads TGTGCCAGCAGCAGACAAGAGAACACTGAAGCTTTCTTT. It translates to CASSRQENTEAFF. The rearrangement joins TRBV7-9 to TRBJ1-1; unclear D gene. This CDR3 comprises 13 residues. Trimming removed 5 bases from V and 1 base from J, with 8 bases in between. Germline lookup yields CDR1 SEHNR and CDR2 FQNEAQ (reference sequence).

The chain employs TRBV11-2 and TRBJ2-2; TRBD2 is a possible D gene (6 bases). Looked up from germline, CDR1 is SGHAT and CDR2 is FQNNGV. The CDR3 extends over 13 amino acids. The ends were cut back, 6 bases at V and 6 bases at J, with 11 bases in the middle. CDR3 DNA: TGTGCCAGCAGGTGGGGACTGTCCGGGGAGCTGTTTTTT. Translation: CASRWGLSGELFF.

J is TRBJ2-7 and V is TRBV2, with 8 positions matching TRBD1. CDR1 is SNHLY and CDR2 is FYNNEI in the germline V gene. The CDR3 length is 13 residues. J gave up 6 bases and V 4 bases, and 5 bases lay outside the gene matches. CDR3 sequence reads: CASSVGTGTEQYF. CDR3 sequence (DNA): TGTGCCAGCAGTGTAGGGACAGGTACCGAGCAGTACTTC.

The J gene is TRBJ2-1, the V gene TRBV10-2; 9 nucleotides agree with TRBD2. In germline, CDR1 is WSHSY, CDR2 SAAADI. The CDR3 spans 15 residues. J lost 9 bases, V lost 2 bases, and 8 bases had no gene match. Here the CDR3 reads CASSEQAGGLGEQFF. The DNA of the CDR3 is TGCGCCAGCAGTGAGCAGGCGGGAGGGCTCGGTGAGCAGTTCTTC.

The rearrangement joins TRBV28 to TRBJ1-5; TRBD1 aligns across 11 bases. The CDR3 length is 14 residues. The V gene's germline CDR1 is MDHEN and CDR2 SYDVKM. The V gene end was trimmed by 6 bases and the J gene end by 7 bases; junction bases not matched to a gene: 5. CDR3 bases: TGTGCCAGCAGCCGGACAGGGGGCGTCCAGCCCCAGCATTTT. Residues: CASSRTGGVQPQHF. Based on the CDR3 plus reference TRBV28 and TRBJ1-5, the full variable domain is DVKVTQSSRYLVKRTGEKVFLECVQDMDHENMFWYRQDPGLGLRLIYFSYDVKMKEKGDIPEGYSVSREKKERFSLILESASTNQTSMYLCASSRTGGVQPQHFGDGTRLSIL.

The chain has TRBV27 and TRBJ2-7; 8 nucleotides line up with TRBD1. Trimming at V came to 10 bases and at J to 0 bases, leaving 8 bases not matched to a gene. From germline, CDR1 is MNHEY and CDR2 SMNVEV (reference sequence). CDR3 length equals 14 residues. Written as DNA, the CDR3 is TGTGCCACAAGCAGGGGGCAGGGCTCCTACGAGCAGTACTTC. Amino acid sequence: CATSRGQGSYEQYF.

This rearrangement joins TRBV19 to TRBJ1-5; 10 bases match TRBD1. Germline-derived CDR1 and CDR2 are LNHDA and SQIVND (reference sequence). The CDR3 is 15 residues long. V shed 4 bases and J 5 bases; nucleotides not matched to a gene: 5. The CDR3 here is CASSKRQGAYQPQHF. The DNA of the CDR3 is TGTGCCAGTAGTAAAAGACAGGGGGCCTATCAGCCCCAGCATTTT. Combining the CDR3 with reference TRBV19 and TRBJ1-5 gives the whole variable domain DGGITQSPKYLFRKEGQNVTLSCEQNLNHDAMYWYRQDPGQGLRLIYYSQIVNDFQKGDIAEGYSVSREKKESFPLTVTSAQKNPTAFYLCASSKRQGAYQPQHFGDGTRLSIL.

V gene TRBV15 combines with J gene TRBJ1-5; no firm D call. Trimming took 1 base from V and 6 from J, leaving 13 bases between them. The germline gives CDR1 LNHNV, CDR2 YYDKDF (reference sequence). This CDR3 is 15 amino acids long. The CDR3 nucleotides are TGTGCCACCAGCAGAGGACCCGGAGGGAGTCAGCCCCAGCATTTT. It specifies CATSRGPGGSQPQHF. The full variable domain, in which reference TRBV15 and TRBJ1-5 provide the parts outside the CDR3, is DAMVIQNPRYQVTQFGKPVTLSCSQTLNHNVMYWYQQKSSQAPKLLFHYYDKDFNNEADTPDNFQSRRPNTSFCFLDIRSPGLGDTAMYLCATSRGPGGSQPQHFGDGTRLSIL.

The chain uses TRBV9 and TRBJ1-3; perhaps TRBD1 as D (6 bases). Trimming left V 3 bases short and J 2 bases short, with 12 bases between. The CDR3 is 15 amino acids. The V gene's germline CDR1 is SGDLS and CDR2 YYNGEE. CDR3 in DNA: TGTGCCAGCAGCGCGAACAGGGAACCTGGAAACACCATATATTTT. It specifies CASSANREPGNTIYF. Using reference TRBV9 and TRBJ1-3 for the parts outside the CDR3, the full variable domain is DSGVTQTPKHLITATGQRVTLRCSPRSGDLSVYWYQQSLDQGLQFLIQYYNGEERAKGNILERFSAQQFPDLHSELNLSSLELGDSALYFCASSANREPGNTIYFGEGSWLTVV.

Comments on this clone: This CDR3 is also generated by other DNA sequences in the sample. The chain is built from TRBV4-2 and TRBJ2-1, with D possibly being TRBD1 (5 bases). Germline values: CDR1 LGHNA, CDR2 YNFKEQ. This CDR3 has 15 residues. V lost 1 base and J lost 0, with 7 bases in between. CDR3: CASSQGGGSYNEQFF. CDR3 sequence (DNA): TGTGCCAGCAGCCAAGGGGGCGGCTCCTACAATGAGCAGTTCTTC.

This clone has more than one count but fewer than ten. J is TRBJ2-7 and V is TRBV11-2; no reliable D call. This CDR3 is built from 14 residues. Germline loops: CDR1 SGHAT, CDR2 FQNNGV. Trimming took off 6 bases at V and 0 bases at J, with 12 bases between the two ends. The DNA of the CDR3 is TGTGCCAGCAGGGAGTATGGCAGCTCCTACGAGCAGTACTTC. It encodes CASREYGSSYEQYF.

The chain is built from TRBV10-3 and TRBJ2-3; TRBD2 agrees at 11 bases. V gave up 7 bases and J gave up 2 bases; unmatched junction bases: 5. The germline V gene has CDR1 ENHRY and CDR2 SYGVKD. The length of the CDR3 is 15 residues. The CDR3 here is CAITELAGVTDTQYF. DNA of the CDR3: TGTGCCATCACCGAACTAGCGGGAGTCACAGATACGCAGTATTTT.